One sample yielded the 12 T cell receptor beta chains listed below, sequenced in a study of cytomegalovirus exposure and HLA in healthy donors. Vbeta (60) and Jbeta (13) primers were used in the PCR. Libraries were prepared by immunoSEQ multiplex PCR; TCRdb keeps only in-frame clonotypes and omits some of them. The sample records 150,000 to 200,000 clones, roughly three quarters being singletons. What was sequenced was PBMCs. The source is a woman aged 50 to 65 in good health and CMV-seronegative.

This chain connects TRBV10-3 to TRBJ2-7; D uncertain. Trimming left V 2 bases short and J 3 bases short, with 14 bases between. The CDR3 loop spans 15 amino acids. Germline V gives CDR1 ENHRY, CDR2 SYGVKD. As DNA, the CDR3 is TGTGCCATCAGTGAGGGCCGCTGGGCCAACTACGAGCAGTACTTC. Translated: CAISEGRWANYEQYF.

The CDR3 reads CSVPGRGGTEAFF. CDR3 coding DNA: TGCAGCGTTCCCGGGAGGGGGGGAACTGAAGCTTTCTTT. The rearrangement joins TRBV29-1 to TRBJ1-1; possibly TRBD1 for D (6 bases). The CDR3 contains 13 residues. V gave up 5 bases and J gave up 5 bases, with 15 bases separating them. In germline, CDR1 is SQVTM, CDR2 ANQGSEA.

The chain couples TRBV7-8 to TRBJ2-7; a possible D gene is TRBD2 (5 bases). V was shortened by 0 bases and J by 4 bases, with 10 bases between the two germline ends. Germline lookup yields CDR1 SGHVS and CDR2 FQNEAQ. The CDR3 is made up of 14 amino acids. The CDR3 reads CASSLAETGYEQYF. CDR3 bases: TGTGCCAGCAGCTTAGCTGAGACGGGGTACGAGCAGTACTTC.

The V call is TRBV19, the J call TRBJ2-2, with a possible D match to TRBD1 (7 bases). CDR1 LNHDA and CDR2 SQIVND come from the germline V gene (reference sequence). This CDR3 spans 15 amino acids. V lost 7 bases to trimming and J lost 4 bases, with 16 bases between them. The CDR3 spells CASTSGGTATGELFF. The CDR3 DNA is TGTGCCAGTACCTCCGGCGGGACAGCCACCGGGGAGCTGTTTTTT. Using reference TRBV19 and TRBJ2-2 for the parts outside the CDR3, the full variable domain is DGGITQSPKYLFRKEGQNVTLSCEQNLNHDAMYWYRQDPGQGLRLIYYSQIVNDFQKGDIAEGYSVSREKKESFPLTVTSAQKNPTAFYLCASTSGGTATGELFFGEGSRLTVL.

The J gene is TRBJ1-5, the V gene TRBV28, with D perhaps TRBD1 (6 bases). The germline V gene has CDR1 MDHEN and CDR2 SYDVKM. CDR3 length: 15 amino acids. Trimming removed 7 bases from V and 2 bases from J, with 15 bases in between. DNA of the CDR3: TGTGCCAGCACCAGAACAGGGATGGGCAATCAGCCCCAGCATTTT. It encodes CASTRTGMGNQPQHF.

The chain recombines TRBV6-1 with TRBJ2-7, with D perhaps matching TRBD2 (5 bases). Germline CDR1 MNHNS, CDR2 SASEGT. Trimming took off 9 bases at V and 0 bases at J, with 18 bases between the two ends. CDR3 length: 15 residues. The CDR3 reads CASHRGVSPSYEQYF. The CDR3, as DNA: TGTGCCAGTCACCGGGGAGTCTCCCCCTCCTACGAGCAGTACTTC.

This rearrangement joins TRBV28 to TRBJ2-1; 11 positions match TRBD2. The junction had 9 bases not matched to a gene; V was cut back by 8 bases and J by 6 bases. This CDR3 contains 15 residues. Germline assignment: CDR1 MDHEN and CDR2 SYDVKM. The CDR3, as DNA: TGTGCCAGCTCCCCTAGCGGGAGGTGGTCCAATGAGCAGTTCTTC. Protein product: CASSPSGRWSNEQFF.

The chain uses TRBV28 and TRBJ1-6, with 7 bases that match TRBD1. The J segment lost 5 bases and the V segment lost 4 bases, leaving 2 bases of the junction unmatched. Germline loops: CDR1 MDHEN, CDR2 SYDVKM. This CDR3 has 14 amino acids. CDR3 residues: CASSSDRHNSPLHF. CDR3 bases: TGTGCCAGCAGTTCGGACAGGCATAATTCACCCCTCCACTTT.

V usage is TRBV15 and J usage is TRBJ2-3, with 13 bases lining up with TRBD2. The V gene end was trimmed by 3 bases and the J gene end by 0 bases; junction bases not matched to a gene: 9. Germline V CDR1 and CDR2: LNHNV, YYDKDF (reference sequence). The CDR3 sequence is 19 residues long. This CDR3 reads CATSSWGTSGASSTDTQYF. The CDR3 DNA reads TGTGCCACCAGCAGCTGGGGGACTAGCGGGGCCTCTAGCACAGATACGCAGTATTTT.

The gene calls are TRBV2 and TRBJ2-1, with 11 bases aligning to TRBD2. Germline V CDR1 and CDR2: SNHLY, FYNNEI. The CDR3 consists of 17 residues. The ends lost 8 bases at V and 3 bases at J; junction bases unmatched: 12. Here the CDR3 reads CASLLPGLAENYNEQFF. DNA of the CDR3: TGTGCCAGCCTCCTGCCGGGACTAGCGGAGAACTACAATGAGCAGTTCTTC. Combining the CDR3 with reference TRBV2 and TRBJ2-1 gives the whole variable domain EPEVTQTPSHQVTQMGQEVILRCVPISNHLYFYWYRQILGQKVEFLVSFYNNEISEKSEIFDDQFSVERPDGSNFTLKIRSTKLEDSAMYFCASLLPGLAENYNEQFFGPGTRLTVL.

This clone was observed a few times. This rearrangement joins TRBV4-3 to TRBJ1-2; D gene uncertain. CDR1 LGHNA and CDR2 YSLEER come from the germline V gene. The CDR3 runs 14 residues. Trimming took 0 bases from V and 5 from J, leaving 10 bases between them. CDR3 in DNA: TGCGCCAGCAGCCAAGATATCCAGCGGTATGGCTACACCTTC. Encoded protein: CASSQDIQRYGYTF.

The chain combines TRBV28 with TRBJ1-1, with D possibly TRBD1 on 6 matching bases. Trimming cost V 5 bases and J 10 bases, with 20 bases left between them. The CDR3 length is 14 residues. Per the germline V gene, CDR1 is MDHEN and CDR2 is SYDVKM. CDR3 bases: TGTGCCAGCAGTATACCCCAGGGGCCGAGGGGAGCTTTCTTT. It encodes CASSIPQGPRGAFF.